The rows below give T cell receptor beta chains drawn from one sample of a study of prognosis after radiotherapy for stage I lung cancer. MiXCR, run by TCRdb on the multiplex PCR reads, gives a single entry per CDR3 protein. The sample yields around 26,000 distinct CDR3 sequences, 46% seen once. The specimen was PBMCs, collected before or after stereotactic body radiation therapy (not recorded which). These receptors were taken from a donor of 50 years or more with non-small cell lung cancer. Each CDR3 is given with its conserved first and last residue. A D gene is named only where the DNA matches it firmly. Some rows mark clone size as missing; the rest say once, few, many or name a class of expanded clone.

- | TRBJ1-2 | TRBV2 | - | TGTGCCAGCAAGACAGACCGATCTAACTATGGCTACACCTTC | CASKTDRSNYGYTF
- | TRBJ1-6 | TRBV20-1 | - | TGTAGTGCTAGAGATCAGGTTCAGGTCAAAAGCTCCTATAATTCACCCCTCCACTTT | CSARDQVQVKSSYNSPLHF
medium-sized | TRBJ2-1 | TRBV19 | - | TGTGCCAGTAGTATTCAGGGGGGCAATGAGCAGTTCTTC | CASSIQGGNEQFF
many | TRBJ2-5 | TRBV13 | TRBD2 | TGTGCCAGCAGCCTCACACTAGCGGGAGTAGGGAAAGAGACCCAGTACTTC | CASSLTLAGVGKETQYF
medium-sized | TRBJ2-2 | TRBV11-3 | - | TGTGCCAGCAGCTCAGGGACCTTCCATGGAGGGGAGCTGTTTTTT | CASSSGTFHGGELFF
- | TRBJ1-6 | TRBV5-1 | - | TGCGCCAGCAGCTCGGACGGAGATAATTCACCCCTCCACTTT | CASSSDGDNSPLHF
many | TRBJ2-3 | TRBV10-2 | TRBD2 | TGCGCCACTATGATAGCGGGAATGGGCACAGATACGCAGTATTTT | CATMIAGMGTDTQYF
- | TRBJ2-7 | TRBV12-3/TRBV12-4 | TRBD1 | TGTGCCAGCAGTTCGTTCCGGGACAGGGCCGGCGAGCAGTACTTC | CASSSFRDRAGEQYF
many | TRBJ2-5 | TRBV20-1 | - | TGCAGTGCTAGGGGGTGGGGACCTCAATTCCAAGAGACCCAGTACTTC | CSARGWGPQFQETQYF
- | TRBJ1-1 | TRBV6-1 | - | TGTGCCAGCAGCAGGGTACAGGCGGCTGCTTTCTTT | CASSRVQAAAFF
medium-sized | TRBJ2-7 | TRBV5-1 | TRBD1 | TGCGCCAGCAGCAACCCACAGGGGGCCTACGAGCAGTACTTC | CASSNPQGAYEQYF
many | TRBJ2-3 | TRBV12-5 | TRBD1 | TGTGCTAGTGGTGGGACAGTAAAAGATACGCAGTATTTT | CASGGTVKDTQYF
many | TRBJ2-5 | TRBV28 | - | TGTGCCAGCAGTTTCGGGGGGCTTCAAGAGACCCAGTACTTC | CASSFGGLQETQYF
many | TRBJ1-5 | TRBV19 | - | TGTGCCAGTAGTAACTGGCCGAGGCCCCCCCAGCATTTT | CASSNWPRPPQHF
many | TRBJ2-2 | TRBV3-1 | - | TGTGCCAGCAGCCAAGATTTAGGACACGGATTGTTGTTTTTT | CASSQDLGHGLLFF